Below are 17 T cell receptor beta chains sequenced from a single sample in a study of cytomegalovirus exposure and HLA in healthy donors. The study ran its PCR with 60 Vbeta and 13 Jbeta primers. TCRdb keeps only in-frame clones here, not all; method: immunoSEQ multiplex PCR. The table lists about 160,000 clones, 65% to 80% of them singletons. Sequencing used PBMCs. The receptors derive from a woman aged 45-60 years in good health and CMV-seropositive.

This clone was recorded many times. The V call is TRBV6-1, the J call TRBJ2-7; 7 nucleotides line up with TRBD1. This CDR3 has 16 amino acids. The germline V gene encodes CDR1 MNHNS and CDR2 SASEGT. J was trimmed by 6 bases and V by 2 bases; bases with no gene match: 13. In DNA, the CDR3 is TGTGCCAGCAGTGAAAGTTACGGGACAGAGAGGGGCGAGCAGTACTTC. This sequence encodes CASSESYGTERGEQYF.

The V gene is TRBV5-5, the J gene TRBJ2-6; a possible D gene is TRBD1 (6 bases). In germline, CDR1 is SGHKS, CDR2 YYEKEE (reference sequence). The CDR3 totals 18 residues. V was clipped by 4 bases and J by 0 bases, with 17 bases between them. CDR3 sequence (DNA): TGTGCCAGCAGCCTGCTGGGACACCCGAGCTCTGGGGCCAACGTCCTGACTTTC. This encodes CASSLLGHPSSGANVLTF.

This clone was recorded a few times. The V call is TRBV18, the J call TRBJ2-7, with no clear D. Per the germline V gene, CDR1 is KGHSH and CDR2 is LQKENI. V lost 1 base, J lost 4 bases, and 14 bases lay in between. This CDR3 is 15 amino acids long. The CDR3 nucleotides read TGTGCCAGCTCACCACAAGTACAGAGCATGTACGAGCAGTACTTC. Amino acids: CASSPQVQSMYEQYF.

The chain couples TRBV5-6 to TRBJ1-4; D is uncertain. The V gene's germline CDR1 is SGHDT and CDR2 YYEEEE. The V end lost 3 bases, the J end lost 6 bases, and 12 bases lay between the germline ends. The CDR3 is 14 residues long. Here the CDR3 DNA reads TGTGCCAGCAGCTCGGGAAGAATCGATGAAAAACTGTTTTTT. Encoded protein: CASSSGRIDEKLFF. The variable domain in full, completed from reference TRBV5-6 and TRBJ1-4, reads DAGVTQSPTHLIKTRGQQVTLRCSPKSGHDTVSWYQQALGQGPQFIFQYYEEEERQRGNFPDRFSGHQFPNYSSELNVNALLLGDSALYLCASSSGRIDEKLFFGSGTQLSVL.

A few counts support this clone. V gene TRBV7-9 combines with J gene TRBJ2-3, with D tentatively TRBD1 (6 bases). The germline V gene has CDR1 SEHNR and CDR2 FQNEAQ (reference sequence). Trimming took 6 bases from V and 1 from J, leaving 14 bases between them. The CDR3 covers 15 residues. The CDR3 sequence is CASRQTGARTDTQYF. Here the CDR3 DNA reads TGTGCCAGCAGGCAGACAGGAGCCCGCACAGATACGCAGTATTTT.

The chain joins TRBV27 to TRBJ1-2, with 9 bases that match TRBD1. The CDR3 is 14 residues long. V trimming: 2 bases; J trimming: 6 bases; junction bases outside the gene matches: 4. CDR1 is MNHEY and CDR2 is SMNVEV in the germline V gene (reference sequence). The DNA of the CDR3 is TGTGCCAGCAGTTTAGGGACAGGGAACCATGGCTACACCTTC. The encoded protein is CASSLGTGNHGYTF.

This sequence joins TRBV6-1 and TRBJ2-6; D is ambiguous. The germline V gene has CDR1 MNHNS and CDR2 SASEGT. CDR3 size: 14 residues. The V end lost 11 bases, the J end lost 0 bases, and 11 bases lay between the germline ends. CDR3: CASYLGSGANVLTF. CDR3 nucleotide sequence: TGTGCCTCATACCTAGGCTCTGGGGCCAACGTCCTGACTTTC.

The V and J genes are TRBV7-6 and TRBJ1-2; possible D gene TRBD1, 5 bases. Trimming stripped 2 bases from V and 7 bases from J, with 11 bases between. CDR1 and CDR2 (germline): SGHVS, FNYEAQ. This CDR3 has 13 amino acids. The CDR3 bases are TGTGCCAGCAGCTTACACGGGGGAGGTGGCTACACCTTC. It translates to CASSLHGGGGYTF.

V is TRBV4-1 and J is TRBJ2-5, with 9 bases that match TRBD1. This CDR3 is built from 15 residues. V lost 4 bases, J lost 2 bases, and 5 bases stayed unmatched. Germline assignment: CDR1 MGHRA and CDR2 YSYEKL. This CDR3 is CASSLRGTGQETQYF. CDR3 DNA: TGCGCCAGCAGCCTGAGAGGGACAGGGCAAGAGACCCAGTACTTC.

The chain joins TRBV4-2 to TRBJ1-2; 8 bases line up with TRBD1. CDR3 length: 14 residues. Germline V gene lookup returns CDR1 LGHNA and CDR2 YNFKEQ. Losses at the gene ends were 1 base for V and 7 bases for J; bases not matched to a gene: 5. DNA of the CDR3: TGTGCCAGCAGCCAAGTGACAGGGGAGCTTGGCTACACCTTC. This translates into CASSQVTGELGYTF.

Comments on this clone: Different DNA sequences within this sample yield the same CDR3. The CDR3 DNA sequence: TGTGCCAGCAGCTTGGCAGGGAGGGAGACCCAGTACTTC. Its protein is CASSLAGRETQYF. The V gene is TRBV5-6, the J gene TRBJ2-5, with a possible D match to TRBD2 (6 bases). CDR3 length: 13 amino acids. Germline V gene data show CDR1 as SGHDT and CDR2 as YYEEEE. V was pared by 0 bases and J by 5 bases, with 8 bases between.

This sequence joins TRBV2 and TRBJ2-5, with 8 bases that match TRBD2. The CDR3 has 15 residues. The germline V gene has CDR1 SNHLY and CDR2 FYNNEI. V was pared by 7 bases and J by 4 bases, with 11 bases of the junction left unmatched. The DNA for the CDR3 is TGTGCCAGCATGGACGGGGGGGCCATTGGAGAGACCCAGTACTTC. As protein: CASMDGGAIGETQYF.

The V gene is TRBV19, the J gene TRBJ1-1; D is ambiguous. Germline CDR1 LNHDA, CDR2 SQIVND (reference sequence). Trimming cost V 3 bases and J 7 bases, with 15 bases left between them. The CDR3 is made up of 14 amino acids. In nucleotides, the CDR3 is TGTGCCAGTAGTATTATCACTGAGGGCCATGAAGCTTTCTTT. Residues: CASSIITEGHEAFF.

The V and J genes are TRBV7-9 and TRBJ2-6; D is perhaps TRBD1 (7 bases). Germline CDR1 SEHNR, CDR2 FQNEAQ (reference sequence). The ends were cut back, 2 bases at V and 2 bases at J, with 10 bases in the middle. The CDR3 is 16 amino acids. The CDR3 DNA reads TGTGCCAGCAGCTTACCAGGGGGGACTGGGGCCAACGTCCTGACTTTC. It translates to CASSLPGGTGANVLTF. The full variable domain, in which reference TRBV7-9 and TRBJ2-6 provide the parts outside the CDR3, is DTGVSQNPRHKITKRGQNVTFRCDPISEHNRLYWYRQTLGQGPEFLTYFQNEAQLEKSRLLSDRFSAERPKGSFSTLEIQRTEQGDSAMYLCASSLPGGTGANVLTFGAGSRLTVL.

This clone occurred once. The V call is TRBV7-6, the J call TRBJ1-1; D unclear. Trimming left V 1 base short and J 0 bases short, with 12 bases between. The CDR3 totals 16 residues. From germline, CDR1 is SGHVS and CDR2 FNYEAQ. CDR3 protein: CASSLGYRSLNTEAFF. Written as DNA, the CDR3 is TGTGCCAGCAGCTTAGGGTATCGGAGTTTGAACACTGAAGCTTTCTTT.

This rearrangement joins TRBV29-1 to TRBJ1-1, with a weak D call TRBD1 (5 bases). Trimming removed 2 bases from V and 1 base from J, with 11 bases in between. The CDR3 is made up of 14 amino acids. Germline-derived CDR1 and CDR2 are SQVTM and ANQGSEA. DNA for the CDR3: TGCAGCGTTGAAAGTGGGGCGCAGAACACTGAAGCTTTCTTT. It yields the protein CSVESGAQNTEAFF.

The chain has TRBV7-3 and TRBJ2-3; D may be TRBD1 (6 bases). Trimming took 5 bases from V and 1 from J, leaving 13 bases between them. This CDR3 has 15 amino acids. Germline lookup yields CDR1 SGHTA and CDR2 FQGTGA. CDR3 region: CASSPQGFGTDTQYF. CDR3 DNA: TGTGCCAGCAGCCCACAGGGATTTGGCACAGATACGCAGTATTTT.